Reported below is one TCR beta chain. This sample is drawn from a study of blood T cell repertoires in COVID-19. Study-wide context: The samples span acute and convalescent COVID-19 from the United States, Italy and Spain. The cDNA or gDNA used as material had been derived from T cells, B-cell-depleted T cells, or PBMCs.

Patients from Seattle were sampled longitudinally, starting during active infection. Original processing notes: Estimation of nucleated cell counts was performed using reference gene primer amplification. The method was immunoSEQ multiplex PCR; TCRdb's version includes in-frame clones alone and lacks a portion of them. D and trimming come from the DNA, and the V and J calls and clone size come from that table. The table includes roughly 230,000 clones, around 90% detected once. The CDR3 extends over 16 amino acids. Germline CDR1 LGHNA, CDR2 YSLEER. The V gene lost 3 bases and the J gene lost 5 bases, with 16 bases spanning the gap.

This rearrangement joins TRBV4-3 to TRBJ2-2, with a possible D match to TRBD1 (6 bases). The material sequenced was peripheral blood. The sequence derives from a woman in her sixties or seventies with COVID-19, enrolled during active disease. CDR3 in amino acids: CASSQKTGATTGELFF. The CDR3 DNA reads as TGCGCCAGCAGCCAGAAGACAGGAGCAACAACCGGGGAGCTGTTTTTT.